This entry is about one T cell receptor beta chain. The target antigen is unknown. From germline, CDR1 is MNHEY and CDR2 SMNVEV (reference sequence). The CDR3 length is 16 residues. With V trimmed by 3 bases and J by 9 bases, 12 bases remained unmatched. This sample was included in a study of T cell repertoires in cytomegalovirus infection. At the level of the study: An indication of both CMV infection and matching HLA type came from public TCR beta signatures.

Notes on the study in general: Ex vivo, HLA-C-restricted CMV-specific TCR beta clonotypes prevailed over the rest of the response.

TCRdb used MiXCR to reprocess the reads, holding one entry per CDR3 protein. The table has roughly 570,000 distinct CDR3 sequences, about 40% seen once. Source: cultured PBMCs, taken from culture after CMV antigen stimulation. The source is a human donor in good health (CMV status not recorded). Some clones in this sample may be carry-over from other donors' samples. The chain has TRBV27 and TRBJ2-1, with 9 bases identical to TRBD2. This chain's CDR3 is CASSFPPRAGGGEQFF. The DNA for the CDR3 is TGTGCCAGCAGTTTTCCCCCGCGAGCGGGGGGAGGTGAGCAGTTCTTC.